The 32 T cell receptor beta chains below all came from one sample that was sequenced in a study of blood T cell repertoires in COVID-19. Clones were read by immunoSEQ multiplex PCR, and TCRdb kept only the in-frame ones, dropping some. The repertoire holds 10,000 to 15,000 clones, with 65% to 90% as singletons. The sequenced sample consisted of peripheral blood. The receptor source for this set is a human donor in a cohort sampled during active COVID-19.

The rearrangement joins TRBV18 to TRBJ2-1, with D tentatively TRBD2 (5 bases). The CDR3 sequence is 13 residues long. Germline CDR1 reads KGHSH; CDR2 reads LQKENI. V lost 2 bases to trimming and J lost 8 bases, with 10 bases between them. The CDR3 bases are TGTGCCAGCTCACCAAGCTCCGGGGATGAGCAGTTCTTC. This gives the protein CASSPSSGDEQFF.

V usage is TRBV6-5 and J usage is TRBJ1-2; D call uncertain. Germline-derived CDR1 and CDR2 are MNHEY and SVGAGI. The CDR3 totals 14 residues. Deletions cut 7 bases from V and 0 bases from J, with 12 bases between. The CDR3 nucleotides read TGTGCCAGCACTTCCACCTCAGCTAACTATGGCTACACCTTC. As protein: CASTSTSANYGYTF.

This sequence joins TRBV6-5 and TRBJ1-1, with no clear D. The CDR3 is made up of 14 amino acids. V shed 2 bases and J shed 1 base, with 8 bases lying between them. From germline, CDR1 is MNHEY and CDR2 SVGAGI. Written as DNA, the CDR3 is TGTGCCAGCAGTTACGTCGGTGGGAACACTGAAGCTTTCTTT. It yields the protein CASSYVGGNTEAFF.

In its sample, this clone was seen a few times. This chain uses TRBV9 with TRBJ2-2, with D perhaps matching TRBD1 (6 bases). Germline V gene data show CDR1 as SGDLS and CDR2 as YYNGEE. The CDR3 extends over 13 amino acids. V was shortened by 4 bases and J by 6 bases, with 10 bases between the two germline ends. CDR3 residues: CASSFRGSGELFF. CDR3 DNA sequence: TGTGCCAGCAGCTTCAGGGGTTCCGGGGAGCTGTTTTTT.

The rearrangement uses TRBV27 and TRBJ1-2, with D possibly being TRBD1 (6 bases). Trimming took off 4 bases at V and 7 bases at J, with 13 bases between the two ends. Germline V CDR1 and CDR2: MNHEY, SMNVEV (reference sequence). This CDR3 spans 13 amino acids. The CDR3 loop is CASSSTGYGGYTF. As DNA, the CDR3 is TGTGCCAGCAGTTCTACAGGGTACGGTGGCTACACCTTC.

The chain is built from TRBV4-1 and TRBJ1-1, with TRBD1 matching 7 bases. V dropped 1 base and J dropped 0; count of bases not matched to a gene: 8. Germline V gene data show CDR1 as MGHRA and CDR2 as YSYEKL. This CDR3 is 17 amino acids long. The CDR3 DNA follows: TGCGCCAGCAGCCAAGGGACAGGATTTTCAATGAACACTGAAGCTTTCTTT. Translated: CASSQGTGFSMNTEAFF.

CDR3 in DNA: TGTGCCAGCAGCTCAGACACCACCGGGGAGCTGTTTTTT. It translates to CASSSDTTGELFF. The V call is TRBV7-6, the J call TRBJ2-2; D is uncertain. The germline V and J ends were trimmed by 4 bases and 4 bases, with 7 bases remaining between them. Germline V CDR1 and CDR2: SGHVS, FNYEAQ. This CDR3 has 13 amino acids. Full variable domain (remainder filled in from reference TRBV7-6 and TRBJ2-2): GAGVSQSPRYKVTKRGQDVALRCDPISGHVSLYWYRQALGQGPEFLTYFNYEAQQDKSGLPNDRFSAERPEGSISTLTIQRTEQRDSAMYRCASSSDTTGELFFGEGSRLTVL.

J is TRBJ2-3 and V is TRBV5-4; TRBD2 is a possible D gene (7 bases). The ends were cut back, 2 bases at V and 4 bases at J, with 11 bases in the middle. Germline loops: CDR1 SGHNT, CDR2 YYREEE (reference sequence). The CDR3 consists of 14 residues. The CDR3 loop is CASSLGGGADTQYF. DNA for the CDR3: TGTGCCAGCAGCTTAGGCGGGGGCGCAGATACGCAGTATTTT.

This clone appeared once. This chain joins TRBV6-5 and TRBJ2-7; 8 positions agree with TRBD1. The CDR3 runs 16 residues. J gave up 6 bases and V 4 bases, and 14 bases lay outside the gene matches. The germline CDR1 and CDR2 sequences are MNHEY and SVGAGI. The CDR3 here is CASSFDPGQVTGEQYF. The CDR3 region has the DNA TGTGCCAGCAGTTTCGACCCGGGACAGGTGACAGGCGAGCAGTACTTC.

This clone was counted between two and nine times. The chain carries TRBV20-1 and TRBJ1-6; TRBD1 is a possible D gene (6 bases). This CDR3 has 15 amino acids. V was clipped by 3 bases and J by 3 bases, with 12 bases between them. Germline loops: CDR1 DFQATT, CDR2 SNEGSKA (reference sequence). CDR3 nucleotide sequence: TGCAGTGCTAGTAGGAGACAGGACTATAATTCACCCCTCCACTTT. This sequence encodes CSASRRQDYNSPLHF.

J is TRBJ1-1 and V is TRBV5-1, with 10 bases matching TRBD1. V was clipped by 4 bases and J by 4 bases; unmatched bases: 10. In germline, CDR1 is SGHRS, CDR2 YFSETQ. The CDR3 contains 16 residues. CDR3 in DNA: TGCGCCAGCAGCCGGGGGACAGGGGTACGGTTCACTGAAGCTTTCTTT. Translation gives CASSRGTGVRFTEAFF.

The V and J genes are TRBV10-1 and TRBJ1-2; 7 positions match TRBD1. Trimming took 5 bases from V and 7 from J; bases not matched to a gene: 7. This CDR3 comprises 13 residues. Germline V gene data show CDR1 as WNHNN and CDR2 as SYGVQD (reference sequence). This CDR3 is CASSSRQGGGYTF. The CDR3 coding sequence is TGCGCCAGCAGTTCCCGACAGGGTGGTGGCTACACCTTC.

V and J are TRBV2 and TRBJ2-1; 10 bases map to TRBD1. The CDR3 is 15 residues long. In germline, CDR1 is SNHLY, CDR2 FYNNEI. The ends lost 6 bases at V and 2 bases at J; junction bases unmatched: 4. CDR3 in amino acids: CASRDGQGAYNEQFF. The DNA for the CDR3 is TGTGCCAGCAGAGACGGACAGGGGGCCTACAATGAGCAGTTCTTC. Supplemented by reference TRBV2 and TRBJ2-1, the full variable domain reads EPEVTQTPSHQVTQMGQEVILRCVPISNHLYFYWYRQILGQKVEFLVSFYNNEISEKSEIFDDQFSVERPDGSNFTLKIRSTKLEDSAMYFCASRDGQGAYNEQFFGPGTRLTVL.

The J gene is TRBJ2-7, the V gene TRBV11-2; 8 positions match TRBD2. CDR1 and CDR2 from the germline V gene are SGHAT and FQNNGV. Trimming cost V 5 bases and J 0 bases; bases outside gene matches: 9. The CDR3 covers 16 residues. The CDR3 sequence: CASSPQAGVSSYEQYF. CDR3 coding DNA: TGTGCCAGCAGCCCCCAAGCGGGGGTCTCCTCCTACGAGCAGTACTTC.

This chain uses TRBV5-6 with TRBJ2-1; D is ambiguous. The CDR3 covers 16 residues. V was pared by 1 base and J by 0 bases, with 11 bases between. CDR1 SGHDT and CDR2 YYEEEE come from the germline V gene. The CDR3: CASSLFFLSSYNEQFF. DNA for the CDR3: TGTGCCAGCAGCTTGTTCTTCCTGAGCTCCTACAATGAGCAGTTCTTC. Variable domain in full (rest from reference TRBV5-6 and TRBJ2-1): DAGVTQSPTHLIKTRGQQVTLRCSPKSGHDTVSWYQQALGQGPQFIFQYYEEEERQRGNFPDRFSGHQFPNYSSELNVNALLLGDSALYLCASSLFFLSSYNEQFFGPGTRLTVL.

The rearrangement links TRBV6-5 to TRBJ2-1, with TRBD1 identical over 10 bases. The CDR3 is 15 residues long. With 5 bases clipped from V and 5 bases from J, the junction kept 6 bases outside the gene matches. From germline, CDR1 is MNHEY and CDR2 SVGAGI. CDR3 amino acids: CASSPGQGGNNEQFF. The CDR3 DNA follows: TGTGCCAGCAGTCCCGGACAGGGGGGGAACAATGAGCAGTTCTTC.

This chain links TRBV5-1 with TRBJ2-3; D is unclear. The CDR3 covers 15 residues. Germline V gives CDR1 SGHRS, CDR2 YFSETQ. The V end was cut by 4 bases, the J end by 1 base, with 13 bases between. The CDR3 region has the DNA TGCGCCAGCAGCGTTCCTAGAACCGGCACAGATACGCAGTATTTT. Protein product: CASSVPRTGTDTQYF.

The chain is built from TRBV7-9 and TRBJ2-7, with D tentatively TRBD2 (6 bases). This CDR3 comprises 13 residues. Germline-derived CDR1 and CDR2 are SEHNR and FQNEAQ (reference sequence). The V and J ends lost 4 bases and 5 bases respectively, with 12 bases between them. The CDR3 DNA is TGTGCCAGCAGCTCCCCGGGGGAGGACGAGCAGTACTTC. Translation: CASSSPGEDEQYF.

The chain employs TRBV5-1 and TRBJ2-2; 11 positions match TRBD1. The germline CDR1 and CDR2 sequences are SGHRS and YFSETQ. The CDR3 runs 15 residues. V lost 4 bases to trimming and J lost 4 bases; unmatched junction nucleotides: 3. The DNA of the CDR3 is TGCGCCAGCAGCCCAGGGACAGGGGGCACCGGGGAGCTGTTTTTT. Its protein product is CASSPGTGGTGELFF. Combining the CDR3 with reference TRBV5-1 and TRBJ2-2 gives the whole variable domain KAGVTQTPRYLIKTRGQQVTLSCSPISGHRSVSWYQQTPGQGLQFLFEYFSETQRNKGNFPGRFSGRQFSNSRSEMNVSTLELGDSALYLCASSPGTGGTGELFFGEGSRLTVL.

This clone has just a few counts. The chain combines TRBV27 with TRBJ2-1, with 11 bases aligning to TRBD2. Germline V gene lookup returns CDR1 MNHEY and CDR2 SMNVEV (reference sequence). The CDR3 is 15 residues long. V dropped 5 bases and J dropped 4; count of bases not matched to a gene: 4. The DNA for the CDR3 is TGTGCCAGCAGTGCCACTAGCGGGGGATACAATGAGCAGTTCTTC. Its protein is CASSATSGGYNEQFF.

The rearrangement uses TRBV12-3 or TRBV12-4 and TRBJ2-7, with 7 bases fitting TRBD1. J gave up 0 bases and V 5 bases, and 1 base lay outside the gene matches. CDR3 size: 13 residues. The CDR3 region is CASSRTGSYEQYF. The CDR3 DNA reads as TGTGCCAGCAGTCGGACAGGCTCCTACGAGCAGTACTTC.

Here the CDR3 DNA reads TGCGCCAGCAGTGCCCCGGGACATGGCAAAAACATTCAGTACTTC. This gives the protein CASSAPGHGKNIQYF. This chain links TRBV10-1 with TRBJ2-4; D is possibly TRBD1 (6 bases). This CDR3 contains 15 residues. Germline loops: CDR1 WNHNN, CDR2 SYGVQD (reference sequence). V lost 4 bases to trimming and J lost 3 bases, with 13 bases between them.

V is TRBV6-6 and J is TRBJ2-5; 10 positions agree with TRBD2. The CDR3 is 15 residues long. Trimming cost V 4 bases and J 4 bases; bases outside gene matches: 6. Germline V lookup: CDR1 MNHNY, CDR2 SVGAGI (reference sequence). CDR3 nucleotides: TGTGCCAGCAGTTCCGAGCGGGGGGGCGGAGAGACCCAGTACTTC. This codes for CASSSERGGGETQYF.

This chain connects TRBV10-2 to TRBJ2-1, with D tentatively TRBD2 (5 bases). The CDR3 contains 14 residues. CDR1 and CDR2 from the germline V gene are WSHSY and SAAADI. V gave up 6 bases and J gave up 9 bases, with 18 bases separating them. In DNA, the CDR3 is TGCGCCAGCAGAAAACCCCAACCAGGAGGTGAGCAGTTCTTC. Protein: CASRKPQPGGEQFF.

The chain links TRBV30 to TRBJ2-2; D is unresolved. V was shortened by 2 bases and J by 0 bases, with 13 bases between the two germline ends. The V gene's germline CDR1 is GTSNPN and CDR2 SVGIG (reference sequence). The CDR3 runs to 16 residues. CDR3 sequence: CAWSRTAGANTGELFF. CDR3 sequence (DNA): TGTGCCTGGAGTAGAACAGCAGGCGCGAACACCGGGGAGCTGTTTTTT.

The rearrangement links TRBV5-1 to TRBJ2-3; 15 nucleotides agree with TRBD2. J lost 0 bases, V lost 0 bases, and 14 bases had no gene match. Germline V gene data show CDR1 as SGHRS and CDR2 as YFSETQ. CDR3 size: 22 residues. The CDR3 sequence: CASSLEGLAGGLPDFSTDTQYF. The DNA for the CDR3 is TGCGCCAGCAGCTTGGAGGGACTAGCGGGGGGACTCCCGGATTTTAGCACAGATACGCAGTATTTT. Complete variable domain (other parts from reference TRBV5-1 and TRBJ2-3): KAGVTQTPRYLIKTRGQQVTLSCSPISGHRSVSWYQQTPGQGLQFLFEYFSETQRNKGNFPGRFSGRQFSNSRSEMNVSTLELGDSALYLCASSLEGLAGGLPDFSTDTQYFGPGTRLTVL.

The gene calls are TRBV19 and TRBJ1-5; D remains ambiguous. V gave up 7 bases and J gave up 5 bases, with 9 bases separating them. Germline lookup yields CDR1 LNHDA and CDR2 SQIVND (reference sequence). This CDR3 is built from 12 residues. The CDR3 protein is CASMASDQPQHF. The CDR3 DNA is TGTGCCAGTATGGCATCAGATCAGCCCCAGCATTTT.

The CDR3 DNA sequence: TGCACCAGCAGCCGAGGGGCTAGCGGGGGGGCGCGGGAGACCCAGTACTTC. Translating gives CTSSRGASGGARETQYF. The V and J genes are TRBV1 and TRBJ2-5; TRBD2 reflects the table's D call only, with no check against the DNA. TRBV1 constitutes a pseudogene. The CDR3 runs 17 residues.

This chain joins TRBV27 and TRBJ1-2; the D is unclear. V was trimmed by 6 bases and J by 4 bases, leaving 15 bases between them. The CDR3 extends over 14 amino acids. The germline CDR1 and CDR2 sequences are MNHEY and SMNVEV (reference sequence). The CDR3 spells CASRSREVGYGYTF. CDR3 bases: TGTGCCAGCAGGTCTAGGGAGGTAGGCTATGGCTACACCTTC.

J is TRBJ1-4 and V is TRBV30; unclear D gene. The V gene's germline CDR1 is GTSNPN and CDR2 SVGIG (reference sequence). This CDR3 spans 14 amino acids. The germline V and J ends were trimmed by 0 bases and 4 bases, with 9 bases remaining between them. The CDR3 region is CAWSVKRNNEKLFF. The CDR3 region has the DNA TGTGCCTGGAGTGTGAAGAGGAATAATGAAAAACTGTTTTTT. Full variable domain (remainder filled in from reference TRBV30 and TRBJ1-4): SQTIHQWPATLVQPVGSPLSLECTVEGTSNPNLYWYRQAAGRGLQLLFYSVGIGQISSEVPQNLSASRPQDRQFILSSKKLLLSDSGFYLCAWSVKRNNEKLFFGSGTQLSVL.

The V gene is TRBV19, the J gene TRBJ1-1; no definite D call. This CDR3 comprises 14 residues. Trimming took off 8 bases at V and 6 bases at J, with 19 bases between the two ends. Per germline, CDR1 LNHDA and CDR2 SQIVND (reference sequence). The CDR3 nucleotides are TGTGCCAGTGGCCTCTCGGGCACCGGGGCTGAAGCTTTCTTT. Translating gives CASGLSGTGAEAFF. The full variable domain, with the rest looked up from reference TRBV19 and TRBJ1-1, is DGGITQSPKYLFRKEGQNVTLSCEQNLNHDAMYWYRQDPGQGLRLIYYSQIVNDFQKGDIAEGYSVSREKKESFPLTVTSAQKNPTAFYLCASGLSGTGAEAFFGQGTRLTVV.

The chain combines TRBV13 with TRBJ1-6; the match to TRBD1 covers 12 bases. The CDR3 sequence is 17 residues long. CDR1 is PRHDT and CDR2 is FYEKMQ in the germline V gene (reference sequence). The ends lost 1 base at V and 5 bases at J; junction bases unmatched: 3. CDR3: CASSLVGDRGHNSPLHF. The DNA of the CDR3 is TGTGCCAGCAGCTTAGTGGGGGACAGGGGGCATAATTCACCCCTCCACTTT.